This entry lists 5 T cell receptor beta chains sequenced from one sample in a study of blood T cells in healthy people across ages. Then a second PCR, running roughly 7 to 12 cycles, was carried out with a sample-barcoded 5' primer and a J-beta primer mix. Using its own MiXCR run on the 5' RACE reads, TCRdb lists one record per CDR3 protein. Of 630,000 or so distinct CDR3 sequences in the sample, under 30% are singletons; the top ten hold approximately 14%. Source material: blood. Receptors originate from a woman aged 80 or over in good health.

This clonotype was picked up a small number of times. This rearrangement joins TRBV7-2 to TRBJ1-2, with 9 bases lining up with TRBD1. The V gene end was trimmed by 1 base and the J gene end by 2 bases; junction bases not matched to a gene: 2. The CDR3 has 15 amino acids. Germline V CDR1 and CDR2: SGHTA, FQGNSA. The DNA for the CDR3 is TGTGCCAGCAGCTTAGGCGGGACAGGGAACTATGGCTACACCTTC. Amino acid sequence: CASSLGGTGNYGYTF.

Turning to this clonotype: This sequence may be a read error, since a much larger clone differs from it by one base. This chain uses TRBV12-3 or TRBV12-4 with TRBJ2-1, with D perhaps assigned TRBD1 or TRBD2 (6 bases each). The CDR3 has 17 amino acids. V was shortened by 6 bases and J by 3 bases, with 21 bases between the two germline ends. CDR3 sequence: CASSPRRGELFYNEQFF. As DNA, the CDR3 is TGTGCCAGCAGCCCTAGAAGGGGGGAACTCTTCTACAATGAGCAGTTCTTC.

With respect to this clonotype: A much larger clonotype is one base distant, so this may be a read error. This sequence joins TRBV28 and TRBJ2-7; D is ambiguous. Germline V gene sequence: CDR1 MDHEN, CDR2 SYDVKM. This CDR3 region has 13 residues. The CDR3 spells CACSSQKPNEQYF. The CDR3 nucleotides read TGTGCCTGCAGCAGCCAAAAACCCAACGAGCAGTACTTC.

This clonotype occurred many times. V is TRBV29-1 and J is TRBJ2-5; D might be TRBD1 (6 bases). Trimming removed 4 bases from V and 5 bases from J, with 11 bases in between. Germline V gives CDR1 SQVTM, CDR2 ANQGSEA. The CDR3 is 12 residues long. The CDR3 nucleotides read TGCAGCGTTGTTACAGGGATCGAGACCCAGTACTTC. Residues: CSVVTGIETQYF.

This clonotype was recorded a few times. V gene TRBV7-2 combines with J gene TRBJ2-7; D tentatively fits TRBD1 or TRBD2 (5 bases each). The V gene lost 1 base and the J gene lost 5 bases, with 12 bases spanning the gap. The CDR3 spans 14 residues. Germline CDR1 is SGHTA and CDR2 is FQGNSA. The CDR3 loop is CASSLDWGSDEQYF. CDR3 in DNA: TGTGCCAGCAGCTTAGACTGGGGGTCGGACGAGCAGTACTTC.